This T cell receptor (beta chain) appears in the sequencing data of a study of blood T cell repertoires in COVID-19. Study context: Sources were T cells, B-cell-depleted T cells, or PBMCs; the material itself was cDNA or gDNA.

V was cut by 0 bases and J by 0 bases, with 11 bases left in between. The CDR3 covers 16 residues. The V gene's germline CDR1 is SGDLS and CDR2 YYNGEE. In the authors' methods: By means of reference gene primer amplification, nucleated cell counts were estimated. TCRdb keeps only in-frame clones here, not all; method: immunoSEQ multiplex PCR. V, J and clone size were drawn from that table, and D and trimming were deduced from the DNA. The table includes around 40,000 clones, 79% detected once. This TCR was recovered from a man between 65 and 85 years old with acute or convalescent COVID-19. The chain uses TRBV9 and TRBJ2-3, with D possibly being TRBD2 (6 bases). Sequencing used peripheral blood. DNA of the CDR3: TGTGCCAGCAGCGTAGTGGGGGGAACTAGCACAGATACGCAGTATTTT. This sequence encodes CASSVVGGTSTDTQYF.